The present TCR beta chain was sequenced within a study of cytotoxic CD8 clonotypes in ibrutinib-treated CLL. Study-level points and caveats: Having risen at ibrutinib response, clonality had fallen back toward baseline by progression.

Libraries were prepared by immunoSEQ multiplex PCR; TCRdb keeps only in-frame clonotypes and omits some of them. The table lists 85,000 or so clones, roughly 80% of them singletons. Comments on this clone: Its antigen is unidentified.

Germline V gives CDR1 SGDLS, CDR2 YYNGEE. The V and J ends lost 0 bases and 0 bases respectively, with 3 bases between them. CDR3 length equals 13 residues. V is TRBV9 and J is TRBJ2-5; D ambiguous. The specimen was PBMCs, collected after 12 months of ibrutinib treatment. The origin of this receptor is a human donor with chronic lymphocytic leukemia. CDR3 sequence: CASSVEYQETQYF. Written as DNA, the CDR3 is TGTGCCAGCAGCGTAGAGTACCAAGAGACCCAGTACTTC.